This T cell receptor (beta chain) was retrieved from a study of T-cell reconstitution after alpha-beta-depleted transplantation in children. Study-level points and caveats: Some patients' high day-60 TCRbeta diversity was traced to surviving recipient T cells and thymic progenitors.

Unique molecular identifiers were incorporated when the TCRbeta library was constructed. TCRdb analysed the PCR reads with MiXCR anew, one entry per CDR3 protein. There are a few hundred thousand distinct CDR3 sequences in the sample; 20% to 30% occur only once, and around a third lies in the top ten. As regards this clonotype: Its target is unknown.

This TCR was recovered from a boy in the first two years of life with Wiskott-Aldrich syndrome, due to receive a stem cell transplant. Sequenced here: PBMCs, sampled before TCRalphabeta/CD19-depleted stem cell transplant.

CDR3 DNA: TGCAGTGCGTGGAGAGCCCTCTCTGGAAACACCATATATTTT. This sequence encodes CSAWRALSGNTIYF. The chain employs TRBV20-1 and TRBJ1-3; D ambiguous. CDR3 length: 14 residues. Trimming stripped 6 bases from V and 0 bases from J, with 12 bases between. The germline V gene encodes CDR1 DFQATT and CDR2 SNEGSKA (reference sequence).